The next 17 T cell receptor beta chains were all read from a single sample in a study of T cells in Graves' hyperthyroidism and ophthalmopathy. Authors of the study amplified TCR beta CDR3 regions from RNA transcripts. Primed by the HTBI set, a first-round RT-PCR was run on the TCR CDR3. One entry per CDR3 protein results from TCRdb running MiXCR on the multiplex PCR reads. Among around 520,000 distinct CDR3 sequences listed, around 15% were seen once. The sequencing sample was made of blood. The receptor source for this set is a woman aged 18 to 35 with Graves' hyperthyroidism.

This rearrangement joins TRBV7-9 to TRBJ2-5; tentative D call: TRBD1 (5 bases). Germline V gives CDR1 SEHNR, CDR2 FQNEAQ (reference sequence). V lost 4 bases and J lost 5, with 23 bases in between. This CDR3 is built from 17 residues. The CDR3 region has the DNA TGTGCCAGCAGCTCGCCCCCGGGTTCGGACACCCAGGAGACCCAGTACTTC. It yields the protein CASSSPPGSDTQETQYF.

This clonotype appeared many times. The chain links TRBV12-3 or TRBV12-4 to TRBJ2-7; D uncertain. With 2 bases removed from V and 5 bases from J, the gap between germline ends came to 4 bases. The CDR3 extends over 11 amino acids. The CDR3 DNA sequence: TGTGCCAGCAGTTTAACCCACGAGCAGTACTTC. This translates into CASSLTHEQYF.

This clonotype was found a few times. The rearrangement joins TRBV10-2 to TRBJ1-5; D may be TRBD1 (6 bases). CDR1 and CDR2 (germline): WSHSY, SAAADI. V gave up 9 bases and J gave up 4 bases, with 19 bases separating them. The CDR3 runs 15 residues. The CDR3 bases are TGCGCCAGTCGTCCTCCGGGACATACAAATCAGCCCCAGCATTTT. It translates to CASRPPGHTNQPQHF.

This clonotype was observed at least ten times. This chain links TRBV6-1 with TRBJ2-7, with TRBD2 matching 9 bases. Losses at the gene ends were 6 bases for V and 2 bases for J; bases not matched to a gene: 2. The germline CDR1 and CDR2 sequences are MNHNS and SASEGT. The CDR3 has 13 amino acids. CDR3 DNA: TGTGCCAGCAGGGCTAGCGGGACCTACGAGCAGTACGTC. Translating it yields CASRASGTYEQYV.

There are a few counts of this clonotype. The J gene is TRBJ2-7, the V gene TRBV4-1; TRBD2 matches 9 bases. Germline lookup yields CDR1 MGHRA and CDR2 YSYEKL. The length of the CDR3 is 15 residues. Trimming removed 2 bases from V and 5 bases from J; junction bases left unmatched: 7. CDR3 nucleotides: TGCGCCAGCAGCCAAAAACTAGCGGGCTCGCACGAGCAGTACTTC. Translating gives CASSQKLAGSHEQYF.

This clonotype was recorded at least ten times. The CDR3 DNA follows: TGTGCCAGTAGCGTGGGGGGTATCGGCACCGGGGAGCTGTTTTTT. Translation gives CASSVGGIGTGELFF. The rearrangement joins TRBV19 to TRBJ2-2; maybe TRBD2 (6 bases). The CDR3 contains 15 residues. The V gene's germline CDR1 is LNHDA and CDR2 SQIVND (reference sequence). Trimming stripped 6 bases from V and 4 bases from J, with 15 bases between.

There are many counts of this clonotype. V usage is TRBV25-1 and J usage is TRBJ2-7; no clear D. Per germline, CDR1 MGHDK and CDR2 SYGVNS. V was shortened by 4 bases and J by 3 bases, with 4 bases between the two germline ends. The CDR3 has 11 residues. In DNA, the CDR3 is TGTGCCAGCAGTGGATACTACGAGCAGTACTTC. Translation gives CASSGYYEQYF.

V is TRBV9 and J is TRBJ1-1, with a weak D call TRBD1 (5 bases). Trimming left V 4 bases short and J 2 bases short, with 15 bases between. This CDR3 is built from 15 residues. CDR1 SGDLS and CDR2 YYNGEE come from the germline V gene. The CDR3: CASSPWGDLNTEAFF. DNA of the CDR3: TGTGCCAGCAGCCCCTGGGGGGACCTCAACACTGAAGCTTTCTTT.

This clonotype came up a few times. The junction departs from germline at one end; a sequencing error may be responsible. This chain links TRBV7-9 with TRBJ2-5; D is undetermined. This CDR3 spans 14 amino acids. Germline V CDR1 and CDR2: SEHNR, FQNEAQ (reference sequence). The DNA for the CDR3 is TGTGCCAGCAGCCGGACCCAACCGCAAGAGGCCCAGTACTTC. Translating it yields CASSRTQPQEAQYF.

The V and J genes are TRBV4-1 and TRBJ2-1; possibly TRBD2 for D (6 bases). CDR3 length: 14 amino acids. CDR1 MGHRA and CDR2 YSYEKL come from the germline V gene. Trimming pared 4 bases from V and 3 bases from J, leaving 10 bases between. This chain's CDR3 is CASSPPSDYNEQFF. In DNA form, the CDR3 reads TGCGCCAGCAGCCCCCCTAGCGACTACAATGAGCAGTTCTTC.

The chain joins TRBV2 to TRBJ2-1, with 8 bases lining up with TRBD1. Per the germline V gene, CDR1 is SNHLY and CDR2 is FYNNEI. The CDR3 is made up of 15 amino acids. Unmatched junction bases numbered 6, after V lost 6 bases and J lost 2 bases. As DNA, the CDR3 is TGTGCCAGCAGCTCCGGGACAGGACCCTACAATGAGCAGTTCTTC. Translating it yields CASSSGTGPYNEQFF.

Many counts were recorded for this clonotype. The chain carries TRBV12-3 or TRBV12-4 and TRBJ1-5; D unclear. Trimming took 1 base from V and 3 from J, leaving 7 bases between them. The CDR3 is 14 amino acids. CDR3 nucleotides: TGTGCCAGCAGTTTAGAGGCCCACAATCAGCCCCAGCATTTT. It is translated as CASSLEAHNQPQHF.

The sample holds many counts of this clonotype. This chain connects TRBV10-3 to TRBJ2-3; tentatively, D is TRBD1 (5 bases). Deletions cut 6 bases from V and 5 bases from J, with 15 bases between. Per germline, CDR1 ENHRY and CDR2 SYGVKD. The CDR3 sequence is 14 residues long. The CDR3 spells CAIRAALQGDTQYF. The CDR3, as DNA: TGTGCCATCAGGGCAGCTCTTCAGGGAGATACGCAGTATTTT.

The J gene is TRBJ2-2, the V gene TRBV4-1; 9 nucleotides line up with TRBD2. CDR1 is MGHRA, CDR2 YSYEKL, per germline. This CDR3 contains 20 residues. V shed 5 bases, J shed 7 bases, and the junction held 23 bases outside the gene matches. The CDR3 sequence is CASSGLQRRLGLALDGELFF. The CDR3 DNA reads TGCGCCAGCAGCGGCCTGCAGAGGCGTTTGGGACTAGCTCTCGACGGGGAGCTGTTTTTT.

This clonotype has a count of ten or more. One end of the junction varies from germline; a read error may be responsible. The chain is built from TRBV20-1 and TRBJ2-5; D is possibly TRBD2 (7 bases). The CDR3 consists of 16 residues. Germline loops: CDR1 DFQATT, CDR2 SNEGSKA (reference sequence). Here the CDR3 DNA reads TGCAGTCCTAGAAAAGGCGACTTCGCGGGGGCAGAGACCCAGTACTTC. It specifies CSPRKGDFAGAETQYF.

This clonotype has ten or more counts. The chain uses TRBV10-3 and TRBJ2-3; TRBD2 agrees at 7 bases. This CDR3 contains 15 residues. The ends lost 3 bases at V and 5 bases at J; junction bases unmatched: 8. Germline loops: CDR1 ENHRY, CDR2 SYGVKD. This CDR3 reads CAISEPPAGIDTQYF. The CDR3 nucleotides are TGTGCCATCAGTGAACCCCCAGCGGGGATAGATACGCAGTATTTT.

This clonotype has a count of ten or more. This chain connects TRBV20-1 to TRBJ2-4, with a tentative D call TRBD2 (8 bases). This CDR3 comprises 16 residues. Germline V gives CDR1 DFQATT, CDR2 SNEGSKA (reference sequence). The V gene lost 5 bases and the J gene lost 1 base, with 18 bases spanning the gap. CDR3 nucleotide sequence: TGCAGTGCTCTCCCGGGAGGGGGCTGGGCCAAAAACATTCAGTACTTC. Amino acid sequence: CSALPGGGWAKNIQYF.